The rows below give T cell receptor beta chains drawn from one sample of a study of T-cell reconstitution after alpha-beta-depleted transplantation in children. TCRdb itself ran the PCR reads through MiXCR, one entry per CDR3 protein. In the table there are about 370,000 distinct CDR3 sequences, around 21% of which are singletons. The source was PBMCs from the stem cell graft donor, collected from the stem cell graft. These receptors all come from a human donor who donated a stem cell graft to a child with acute myeloid leukemia. Both conserved end residues are part of each CDR3. Fields, in order: V gene, D gene, clone size, J gene, CDR3 protein, CDR3 DNA. The D gene is left open where the match is weak. Some rows have no size entry. The others give once, few or many, or a class for an expanded clone.

V: TRBV7-9; D: NA; size: NA; J: TRBJ2-3; CDR3: CASSLERRRDTQYF; DNA: TGTGCCAGCAGCTTGGAGCGTAGGCGGGATACGCAGTATTTT
V: TRBV27; D: TRBD1; size: few; J: TRBJ1-4; CDR3: CASSVGGTGDEKLFF; DNA: TGTGCCAGCAGTGTAGGAGGGACAGGGGACGAAAAACTGTTTTTT
V: TRBV20-1; D: TRBD2; size: many; J: TRBJ2-7; CDR3: CSARGTSGSHEQYF; DNA: TGCAGTGCTAGGGGGACTAGCGGGAGCCACGAGCAGTACTTC
V: TRBV20-1; D: NA; size: NA; J: TRBJ2-7; CDR3: CSARVARAYEQYF; DNA: TGCAGTGCTAGGGTAGCCAGAGCCTACGAGCAGTACTTC
V: TRBV5-5; D: NA; size: few; J: TRBJ2-3; CDR3: CASSLVSGRVTDTQYF; DNA: TGTGCCAGCAGCTTGGTCTCGGGTCGCGTCACAGATACGCAGTATTTT
V: TRBV7-9; D: NA; size: many; J: TRBJ2-1; CDR3: CASSLFRLGEDNEQFF; DNA: TGTGCCAGCAGCTTGTTCCGCTTGGGGGAGGACAATGAGCAGTTCTTC
V: TRBV28; D: TRBD2; size: NA; J: TRBJ2-4; CDR3: CASSFRSLAGHGKNIQYF; DNA: TGTGCCAGCAGTTTTCGCTCACTAGCGGGACATGGCAAAAACATTCAGTACTTC
V: TRBV12-3/TRBV12-4; D: NA; size: few; J: TRBJ1-6; CDR3: CASSLQAPPLHF; DNA: TGTGCCAGCAGTTTGCAGGCCCCACCCCTCCACTTT
V: TRBV28; D: NA; size: NA; J: TRBJ2-1; CDR3: CASSSKQDYPFNEQFF; DNA: TGTGCCAGCAGTTCAAAACAGGACTACCCCTTCAATGAGCAGTTCTTC
V: TRBV7-9; D: NA; size: NA; J: TRBJ1-1; CDR3: CASSLGAAEAFF; DNA: TGTGCCAGCAGCTTAGGTGCGGCAGAAGCTTTCTTT
V: TRBV5-1; D: NA; size: many; J: TRBJ2-7; CDR3: CASSLVAGPSYEQYF; DNA: TGCGCCAGCAGCTTGGTGGCAGGCCCAAGCTACGAGCAGTACTTC
V: TRBV9; D: TRBD2; size: few; J: TRBJ2-1; CDR3: CASSGSGRASNEQFF; DNA: TGTGCCAGCAGCGGTAGCGGGAGGGCGTCAAATGAGCAGTTCTTC
V: TRBV2; D: TRBD1; size: NA; J: TRBJ2-3; CDR3: CASRADRGGTDTQYF; DNA: TGTGCCAGCAGAGCGGACAGGGGGGGCACAGATACGCAGTATTTT
V: TRBV4-1; D: NA; size: NA; J: TRBJ1-1; CDR3: CASSQLILGDTEAFF; DNA: TGCGCCAGCAGCCAACTAATTCTTGGGGACACTGAAGCTTTCTTT
V: TRBV29-1; D: NA; size: many; J: TRBJ1-3; CDR3: CSVNYRSGNTIYF; DNA: TGCAGCGTGAACTACAGGTCTGGAAACACCATATATTTT
V: TRBV20-1; D: TRBD2; size: NA; J: TRBJ2-7; CDR3: CSARGGLAGASYEQYF; DNA: TGCAGTGCTAGAGGTGGGCTAGCGGGAGCCTCCTACGAGCAGTACTTC
V: TRBV30; D: NA; size: few; J: TRBJ2-7; CDR3: CANEGLAGYEQYF; DNA: TGTGCCAATGAGGGGCTAGCCGGCTACGAGCAGTACTTC
V: TRBV28; D: TRBD2; size: few; J: TRBJ2-7; CDR3: CASSFLAGRDEQYF; DNA: TGTGCCAGCAGTTTTCTAGCGGGAAGGGACGAGCAGTACTTC
V: TRBV6-5; D: TRBD1; size: many; J: TRBJ1-5; CDR3: CASRSDRDYNQPQHF; DNA: TGTGCCAGCAGATCCGACAGGGATTACAATCAGCCCCAGCATTTT